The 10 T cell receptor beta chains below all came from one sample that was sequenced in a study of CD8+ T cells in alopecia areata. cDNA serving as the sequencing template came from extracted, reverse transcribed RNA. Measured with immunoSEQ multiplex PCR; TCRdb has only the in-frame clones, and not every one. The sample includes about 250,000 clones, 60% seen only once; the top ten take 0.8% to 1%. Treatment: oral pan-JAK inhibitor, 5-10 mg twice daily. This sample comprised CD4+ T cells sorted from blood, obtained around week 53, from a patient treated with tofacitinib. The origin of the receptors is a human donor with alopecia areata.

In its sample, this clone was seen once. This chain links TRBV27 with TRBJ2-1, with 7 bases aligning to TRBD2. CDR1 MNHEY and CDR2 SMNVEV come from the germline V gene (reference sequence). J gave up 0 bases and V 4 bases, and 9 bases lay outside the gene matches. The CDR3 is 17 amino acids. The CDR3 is CASSSASGISSYNEQFF. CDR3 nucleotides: TGTGCCAGCAGTTCAGCCAGCGGGATCAGCTCCTACAATGAGCAGTTCTTC.

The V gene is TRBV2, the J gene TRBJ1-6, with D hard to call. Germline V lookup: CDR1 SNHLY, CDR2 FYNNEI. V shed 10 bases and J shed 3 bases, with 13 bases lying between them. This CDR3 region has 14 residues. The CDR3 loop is CATTDGNYNSPLHF. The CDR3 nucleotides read TGTGCCACCACCGACGGAAACTATAATTCACCCCTCCACTTT. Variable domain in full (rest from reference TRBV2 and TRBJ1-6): EPEVTQTPSHQVTQMGQEVILRCVPISNHLYFYWYRQILGQKVEFLVSFYNNEISEKSEIFDDQFSVERPDGSNFTLKIRSTKLEDSAMYFCATTDGNYNSPLHFGNGTRLTVT.

CDR3 in amino acids: CASSEGYQPQHF. DNA of the CDR3: TGTGCCAGCAGTGAGGGATATCAGCCCCAGCATTTT. The rearrangement links TRBV2 to TRBJ1-5; D gene uncertain. Trimming pared 3 bases from V and 5 bases from J, leaving 5 bases between. The germline V gene encodes CDR1 SNHLY and CDR2 FYNNEI. This CDR3 has 12 amino acids.

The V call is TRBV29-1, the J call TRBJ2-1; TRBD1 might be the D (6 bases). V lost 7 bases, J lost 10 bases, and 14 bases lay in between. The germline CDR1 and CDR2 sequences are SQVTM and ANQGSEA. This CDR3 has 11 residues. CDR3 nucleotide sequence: TGCAGCGGGAGATACAGGGAGGAGCAGTTCTTC. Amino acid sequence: CSGRYREEQFF.

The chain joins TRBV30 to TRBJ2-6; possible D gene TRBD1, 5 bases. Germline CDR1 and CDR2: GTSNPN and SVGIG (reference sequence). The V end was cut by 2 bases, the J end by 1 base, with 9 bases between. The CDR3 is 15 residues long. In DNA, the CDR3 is TGTGCCTGGAGTCGCCAGGGTTCTGGGGCCAACGTCCTGACTTTC. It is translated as CAWSRQGSGANVLTF.

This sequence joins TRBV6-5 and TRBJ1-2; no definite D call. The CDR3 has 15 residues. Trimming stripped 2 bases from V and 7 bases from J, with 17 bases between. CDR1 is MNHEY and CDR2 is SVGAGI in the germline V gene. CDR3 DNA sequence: TGTGCCAGCAGTTACAGCCCGGGAAGCCCAAGTGGCTACACCTTC. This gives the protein CASSYSPGSPSGYTF.

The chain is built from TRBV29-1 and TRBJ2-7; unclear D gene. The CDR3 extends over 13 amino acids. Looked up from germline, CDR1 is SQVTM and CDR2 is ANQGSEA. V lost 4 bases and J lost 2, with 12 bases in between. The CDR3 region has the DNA TGCAGCGTTGGTGGATTTCCAACCTACGAGCAGTACTTC. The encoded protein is CSVGGFPTYEQYF.

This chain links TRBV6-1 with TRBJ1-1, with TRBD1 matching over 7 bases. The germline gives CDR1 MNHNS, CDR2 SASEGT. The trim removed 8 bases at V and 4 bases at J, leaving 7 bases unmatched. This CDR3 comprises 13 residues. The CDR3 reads CASGWDSSTEAFF. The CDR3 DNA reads TGTGCCAGCGGCTGGGACAGCTCCACTGAAGCTTTCTTT.

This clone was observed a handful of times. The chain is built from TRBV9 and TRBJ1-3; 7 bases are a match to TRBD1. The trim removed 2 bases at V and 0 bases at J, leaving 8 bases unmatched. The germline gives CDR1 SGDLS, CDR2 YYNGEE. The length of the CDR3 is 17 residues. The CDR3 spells CASSVVDRQFSGNTIYF. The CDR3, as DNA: TGTGCCAGCAGCGTCGTGGACAGGCAATTCTCTGGAAACACCATATATTTT. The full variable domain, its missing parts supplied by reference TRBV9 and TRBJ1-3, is DSGVTQTPKHLITATGQRVTLRCSPRSGDLSVYWYQQSLDQGLQFLIQYYNGEERAKGNILERFSAQQFPDLHSELNLSSLELGDSALYFCASSVVDRQFSGNTIYFGEGSWLTVV.

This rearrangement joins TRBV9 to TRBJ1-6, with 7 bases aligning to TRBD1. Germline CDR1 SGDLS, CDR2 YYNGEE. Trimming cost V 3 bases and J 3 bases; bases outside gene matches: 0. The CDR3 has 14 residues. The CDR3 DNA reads TGTGCCAGCAGCGGGGACAGCTATAATTCACCCCTCCACTTT. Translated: CASSGDSYNSPLHF.